A single sample gave rise to the 32 T cell receptor beta chains below, sequenced in a study of blood T cell repertoires in COVID-19. The method was immunoSEQ multiplex PCR; TCRdb's version includes in-frame clones alone and lacks a portion of them. The table shows hundreds of thousands of clones, with around 91% occurring only once. The sample was PBMCs or T cells enriched from blood (not recorded which). Receptors originate from a woman between 40 and 50 years old who had recovered from COVID-19.

This clone showed up just once. This sample includes further DNA sequences coding for the same CDR3. The chain links TRBV28 to TRBJ2-1; 10 nucleotides line up with TRBD2. The CDR3 consists of 15 residues. Germline assignment: CDR1 MDHEN and CDR2 SYDVKM. The junction had 9 bases not matched to a gene; V was cut back by 6 bases and J by 7 bases. The CDR3 spells CASSSIAGGRNEQFF. The CDR3 DNA reads TGTGCCAGCAGCAGTATAGCGGGGGGTCGGAATGAGCAGTTCTTC.

The chain carries TRBV7-3 and TRBJ2-3; TRBD2 is a possible D gene (6 bases). Per the germline V gene, CDR1 is SGHTA and CDR2 is FQGTGA. The V end was cut by 3 bases, the J end by 1 base, with 20 bases between. The CDR3 contains 18 residues. The CDR3 sequence is CASSFSRTGLPGTDTQYF. The CDR3, as DNA: TGTGCCAGCAGCTTTTCCCGTACGGGACTTCCAGGCACAGATACGCAGTATTTT.

V is TRBV6-5 and J is TRBJ2-5, with D perhaps matching TRBD1 (6 bases). Between the trimmed V and J ends, which lost 4 bases and 7 bases, there was a span of 16 bases. CDR3 length equals 14 residues. Germline-derived CDR1 and CDR2 are MNHEY and SVGAGI. CDR3 in amino acids: CASSSQQGGGTQYF. DNA of the CDR3: TGTGCCAGCAGTTCGCAACAGGGTGGAGGGACCCAGTACTTC.

The chain uses TRBV18 and TRBJ2-7; 7 nucleotides agree with TRBD1. The germline V gene has CDR1 KGHSH and CDR2 LQKENI. The junction had 16 bases not matched to a gene; V was cut back by 5 bases and J by 9 bases. The CDR3 consists of 15 residues. The chain's CDR3 is CASSDQGQGGVWQYF. CDR3 bases: TGTGCCAGCTCAGACCAGGGACAAGGGGGCGTGTGGCAGTACTTC.

The V gene is TRBV29-1, the J gene TRBJ2-1; possible D gene TRBD1, 6 bases. Germline loops: CDR1 SQVTM, CDR2 ANQGSEA. V dropped 7 bases and J dropped 0 bases, with 19 bases sitting between them. The length of the CDR3 is 16 residues. For the CDR3, the DNA is TGCAGCGCCACAACCTGGGGGCTAAGCTCCTACAATGAGCAGTTCTTC. It codes for CSATTWGLSSYNEQFF.

V and J are TRBV30 and TRBJ2-5; 7 bases match TRBD1. V gave up 4 bases and J gave up 7 bases; unmatched junction bases: 9. The CDR3 runs 13 residues. The germline gives CDR1 GTSNPN, CDR2 SVGIG (reference sequence). The CDR3 region has the DNA TGTGCCTGGAACAGGGGCCTAACCGTGACCCAGTACTTC. It yields the protein CAWNRGLTVTQYF.

This chain links TRBV2 with TRBJ2-3, with unresolved D. Germline lookup yields CDR1 SNHLY and CDR2 FYNNEI. Trimming took 0 bases from V and 0 from J, leaving 7 bases between them. CDR3 length: 15 residues. This CDR3 reads CASSEASVSTDTQYF. The CDR3 coding sequence is TGTGCCAGCAGTGAAGCGAGTGTCAGCACAGATACGCAGTATTTT.

The CDR3 here is CASSLPGQVMGYEQYF. CDR3 nucleotide sequence: TGTGCCAGCAGTTTACCTGGACAGGTTATGGGTTACGAGCAGTACTTC. The chain carries TRBV28 and TRBJ2-7; 7 nucleotides line up with TRBD1. The trim removed 2 bases at V and 4 bases at J, leaving 11 bases unmatched. The CDR3 runs 16 residues. Germline CDR1 and CDR2: MDHEN and SYDVKM.

This clone showed up just once. This chain joins TRBV9 and TRBJ2-3; a possible D gene is TRBD2 (6 bases). V dropped 1 base and J dropped 5 bases, with 14 bases sitting between them. CDR1 is SGDLS, CDR2 YYNGEE, per germline. The length of the CDR3 is 15 residues. CDR3 DNA: TGTGCCAGCAGCGTAACCGGGAGCTCCTTAGATACGCAGTATTTT. Encoded protein: CASSVTGSSLDTQYF.

The genes are TRBV6-5 and TRBJ2-7; perhaps TRBD1 as D (6 bases). Trimming cost V 6 bases and J 4 bases, with 16 bases left between them. The CDR3 length is 14 residues. Germline V gene data show CDR1 as MNHEY and CDR2 as SVGAGI. CDR3 in DNA: TGTGCCAGCAGCGATGACAGGCACGGGTACGAGCAGTACTTC. The encoded protein is CASSDDRHGYEQYF.

This chain uses TRBV29-1 with TRBJ2-5; D is possibly TRBD1 (5 bases). Germline CDR1 and CDR2: SQVTM and ANQGSEA. Trimming stripped 7 bases from V and 1 base from J, with 16 bases between. The CDR3 consists of 14 residues. CDR3 sequence (DNA): TGCAGCGCTTCCAGGGCCAGGACCCAAGAGACCCAGTACTTC. Protein product: CSASRARTQETQYF.

The gene calls are TRBV29-1 and TRBJ2-3, with D unclear. The ends were cut back, 3 bases at V and 2 bases at J, with 12 bases in the middle. Germline V gene data show CDR1 as SQVTM and CDR2 as ANQGSEA. This CDR3 has 14 residues. CDR3 sequence: CSVDSGLATDTQYF. The DNA for the CDR3 is TGCAGCGTTGACTCGGGTCTGGCCACAGATACGCAGTATTTT.

This clone was counted a few times. This sequence joins TRBV7-2 and TRBJ1-1; D unclear. This CDR3 contains 13 residues. The V end lost 2 bases, the J end lost 6 bases, and 10 bases lay between the germline ends. The germline V gene has CDR1 SGHTA and CDR2 FQGNSA. Written as DNA, the CDR3 is TGTGCCAGCAGCTTAAGGAGAGGTGCTGAAGCTTTCTTT. It codes for CASSLRRGAEAFF. The entire variable domain, with the rest obtained from reference TRBV7-2 and TRBJ1-1, is as follows: GAGVSQSPSNKVTEKGKDVELRCDPISGHTALYWYRQSLGQGLEFLIYFQGNSAPDKSGLPSDRFSAERTGGSVSTLTIQRTQQEDSAVYLCASSLRRGAEAFFGQGTRLTVV.

V usage is TRBV7-2 and J usage is TRBJ2-2, with unresolved D. The CDR3 loop spans 14 amino acids. The V and J ends lost 0 bases and 5 bases respectively, with 7 bases between them. Germline CDR1 is SGHTA and CDR2 is FQGNSA. The CDR3: CASSLAVRTGELFF. The CDR3 region has the DNA TGTGCCAGCAGCTTAGCGGTGCGGACCGGGGAGCTGTTTTTT.

This clone was seen once. CDR3 region: CASSGGLAGETQYF. CDR3 DNA: TGTGCCAGCAGCGGCGGACTAGCTGGGGAGACCCAGTACTTC. The chain combines TRBV6-5 with TRBJ2-5; TRBD2 matches 8 bases. Trimming cost V 6 bases and J 5 bases; bases outside gene matches: 8. Germline lookup yields CDR1 MNHEY and CDR2 SVGAGI. The CDR3 sequence is 14 residues long.

The chain recombines TRBV9 with TRBJ2-1; 13 nucleotides agree with TRBD2. The CDR3 is 16 residues long. Germline V gene lookup returns CDR1 SGDLS and CDR2 YYNGEE. The V and J ends lost 1 base and 9 bases, in that order; junction bases with no gene match: 7. The CDR3 DNA reads as TGTGCCAGCAGCGTACAAACTAGCGGGAGGGCCATTGAGCAGTTCTTC. Translating gives CASSVQTSGRAIEQFF.

The chain joins TRBV28 to TRBJ1-4; D perhaps matches TRBD1 (6 bases). Germline lookup yields CDR1 MDHEN and CDR2 SYDVKM. Trimming pared 6 bases from V and 7 bases from J, leaving 18 bases between. The CDR3 has 15 amino acids. The CDR3 region is CASRTPGGAFEKLFF. CDR3 sequence (DNA): TGTGCCAGCAGAACTCCGGGGGGCGCCTTTGAAAAACTGTTTTTT. Variable domain in full (rest from reference TRBV28 and TRBJ1-4): DVKVTQSSRYLVKRTGEKVFLECVQDMDHENMFWYRQDPGLGLRLIYFSYDVKMKEKGDIPEGYSVSREKKERFSLILESASTNQTSMYLCASRTPGGAFEKLFFGSGTQLSVL.

The V gene is TRBV1, the J gene TRBJ1-5. TRBV1 is assigned pseudogene status. CDR3 length equals 18 residues. CDR3 DNA sequence: TGCACCAGCAGCCAAGATGGGGGGACCGAAAATAGCAATCAGCCCCAGCATTTT. Its protein is CTSSQDGGTENSNQPQHF.

A remark on this clone: The junction departs from the called germline gene at one end, perhaps through a read error. The genes are TRBV7-7 and TRBJ1-4, with D maybe TRBD1 (6 bases). The CDR3 totals 13 residues. From germline, CDR1 is SSHAT and CDR2 FNYEAQ (reference sequence). The CDR3 sequence is CASSLDQGEKLFF. CDR3 bases: TGTGCTAGCAGCTTAGATCAGGGGGAAAAACTGTTTTTT.

For this clone: At the DNA level, this CDR3 is encoded by other sequences in the same sample as well. The chain has TRBV27 and TRBJ1-1; D perhaps matches TRBD1 (6 bases). CDR1 and CDR2 (germline): MNHEY, SMNVEV (reference sequence). V was pared by 2 bases and J by 2 bases, with 12 bases between. The CDR3 is 15 amino acids. The CDR3, as DNA: TGTGCCAGCAGTTTAAGCAGGGGTGGAAACACTGAAGCTTTCTTT. The encoded protein is CASSLSRGGNTEAFF.

J is TRBJ2-2 and V is TRBV9; 7 bases line up with TRBD2. The CDR3 runs to 16 residues. J lost 6 bases, V lost 0 bases, and 8 bases had no gene match. Per germline, CDR1 SGDLS and CDR2 YYNGEE. The chain's CDR3 is CASSVVYPTSSGELFF. CDR3 nucleotide sequence: TGTGCCAGCAGCGTAGTATACCCGACTAGCTCCGGGGAGCTGTTTTTT.

This chain uses TRBV20-1 with TRBJ1-5; 8 nucleotides line up with TRBD1. V shed 3 bases, J shed 1 base, and the junction held 14 bases outside the gene matches. CDR3 length equals 18 residues. Germline V CDR1 and CDR2: DFQATT, SNEGSKA (reference sequence). The CDR3 bases are TGCAGTGCTAGTAAGCTGACGTTGACAGGGGCGAGCAATCAGCCCCAGCATTTT. Protein: CSASKLTLTGASNQPQHF.

V gene TRBV4-1 combines with J gene TRBJ2-6, with D tentatively TRBD2 (5 bases). Deletions cut 4 bases from V and 4 bases from J, with 14 bases between. Germline-derived CDR1 and CDR2 are MGHRA and YSYEKL. This CDR3 contains 16 residues. The CDR3 sequence is CASSPRGPTGANVLTF. The CDR3 DNA reads as TGCGCCAGCAGCCCCCGAGGGCCGACCGGGGCCAACGTCCTGACTTTC.

The chain links TRBV7-8 to TRBJ1-5; 7 bases are shared with TRBD1. The CDR3 is 14 residues long. Germline CDR1 and CDR2: SGHVS and FQNEAQ. The trim removed 5 bases at V and 7 bases at J, leaving 8 bases unmatched. The CDR3 region is CASSPRGDSQPQHF. The CDR3 region has the DNA TGTGCCAGCAGCCCCAGGGGGGACAGCCAGCCCCAGCATTTT.

The V and J genes are TRBV3-1 (or the pseudogene TRBV3-2) and TRBJ2-7; tentatively, D is TRBD1 (6 bases). Trimming took 2 bases from V and 2 from J, leaving 10 bases between them. Looked up from germline, CDR1 is LGHDT and CDR2 is YNNKEL (reference sequence). This CDR3 has 14 amino acids. CDR3 amino acids: CASSQKGVTYEQYF. In DNA form, the CDR3 reads TGTGCCAGCAGCCAAAAGGGGGTGACCTACGAGCAGTACTTC.

The chain is built from TRBV11-2 and TRBJ1-4; D not resolved. The CDR3 sequence is 13 residues long. Germline V CDR1 and CDR2: SGHAT, FQNNGV. V lost 2 bases and J 8 bases, leaving 9 bases between the germline ends. This CDR3 reads CASSLWLREKLFF. Here the CDR3 DNA reads TGTGCCAGCAGCTTATGGCTCAGGGAAAAACTGTTTTTT.

The V gene is TRBV18, the J gene TRBJ2-2, with D uncertain. CDR3 length: 12 amino acids. V lost 10 bases to trimming and J lost 3 bases, with 9 bases between them. CDR1 and CDR2 from the germline V gene are KGHSH and LQKENI. The CDR3 DNA follows: TGTGCCACCCCCCGTGACACCGGGGAGCTGTTTTTT. Translated: CATPRDTGELFF.

The chain joins TRBV7-9 to TRBJ2-1; TRBD2 matches at 9 bases. This CDR3 region has 19 residues. V dropped 1 base and J dropped 2; count of bases not matched to a gene: 12. The germline CDR1 and CDR2 sequences are SEHNR and FQNEAQ (reference sequence). CDR3 residues: CASSLVGGGRASTYNEQFF. The CDR3 DNA reads TGTGCCAGCAGCTTAGTAGGAGGCGGGAGGGCCTCGACCTACAATGAGCAGTTCTTC.

The chain recombines TRBV7-2 with TRBJ1-1; D not certain. Germline V lookup: CDR1 SGHTA, CDR2 FQGNSA. This CDR3 has 13 residues. Trimming stripped 4 bases from V and 7 bases from J, with 13 bases between. The CDR3 spells CASSSGFLGEAFF. CDR3 nucleotides: TGTGCCAGCAGCTCCGGGTTCCTTGGTGAAGCTTTCTTT.

V is TRBV4-3 and J is TRBJ2-1; weak D call: TRBD2 (6 bases). The CDR3 runs to 14 residues. CDR1 and CDR2 (germline): LGHNA, YSLEER. Trimming cost V 3 bases and J 7 bases, with 13 bases left between them. The CDR3 sequence is CASSHRLVRNEQFF. In DNA, the CDR3 is TGCGCCAGCAGCCATCGACTAGTTCGAAATGAGCAGTTCTTC.

This chain links TRBV7-2 with TRBJ1-5; weak D call: TRBD1 (6 bases). With 8 bases removed from V and 6 bases from J, the gap between germline ends came to 17 bases. There are 14 residues in the CDR3. Germline values: CDR1 SGHTA, CDR2 FQGNSA. Written as DNA, the CDR3 is TGTGCCAGCGCAATCAAGGGGGAAGCTCAGCCCCAGCATTTT. Protein: CASAIKGEAQPQHF.

The rearrangement links TRBV7-6 to TRBJ2-7; 9 nucleotides agree with TRBD1. There are 17 residues in the CDR3. Germline CDR1 is SGHVS and CDR2 is FNYEAQ. With V trimmed by 4 bases and J by 4 bases, 14 bases remained unmatched. The CDR3, as DNA: TGTGCCAGCAGCTCACCGCCTCCGGGACAGGGAGGATACGAGCAGTACTTC. Its protein product is CASSSPPPGQGGYEQYF.